This record concerns one T cell receptor beta chain sequence. The antigen remains unidentified. This sample is part of a study of human T cells and chemical hapten exposure. The CDR3 runs to 16 residues. Losses at the gene ends were 4 bases for V and 0 bases for J; bases not matched to a gene: 6. The germline gives CDR1 SQVTM, CDR2 ANQGSEA. General study results and limits: The donors suffered from alopecia, so their immune response may not match that of healthy people.

From the RACE reads, TCRdb called clonotypes with MiXCR, one entry per CDR3 protein. The sample lists 150,000 to 200,000 distinct CDR3 sequences; almost 30% were seen once. Time point noted: pre-sensitization, week 0. Treatment here: therapeutic diphenylcyclopropenone sensitization with weekly scalp DPC. Material: whole blood, obtained in connection with sensitization to the hapten diphenylcyclopropenone (DPC). The receptor's source is a woman in her twenties or thirties with alopecia areata. Some clones in this sample may be carry-over from other donors' samples. The chain recombines TRBV29-1 with TRBJ2-6, with 7 nucleotides matching TRBD1. The CDR3 here is CSVVGTVSSGANVLTF. The CDR3 region has the DNA TGCAGCGTTGTGGGGACAGTGAGCTCTGGGGCCAACGTCCTGACTTTC.